The clone carrying this T cell receptor (beta chain) has only one observation. The antigen is undetermined. CDR1 is MNHNS, CDR2 SASEGT, per germline. There are 11 residues in the CDR3. Between the trimmed V and J ends, which lost 2 bases and 10 bases, there was a span of 8 bases. Specified time point: week 23, last vaccination. Each dose delivered 300 ug of mutant IDH1 20-mer peptide subcutaneously with imiquimod. This specimen comes from a study of a mutant IDH1 vaccine in newly diagnosed glioma. Overall study context: Patients received eight vaccinations in weeks 1, 3, 5, 7, 11, 15, 19, 23. Averaging approximately 40 years of age, treated patients were about 60% male and about 38% female. Patients previously underwent radiotherapy, temozolomide, or both, and most underwent both. The study, taken as a whole, reports: Shifts in the top peripheral T cell clonotypes seemed unrelated to pseudoprogression.

Clones were read by immunoSEQ multiplex PCR, and TCRdb kept only the in-frame ones, dropping some. Among tens of thousands of clones listed, 80% were seen once. The sequencing used PBMCs, collected from a glioma patient whose treatment included an IDH1 peptide vaccine. The source of this sequence is a man aged 35 to 55 with glioma. The chain uses TRBV6-1 and TRBJ1-1; D is undetermined. The CDR3 here is CASSEFWVAFF. CDR3 DNA sequence: TGTGCCAGCAGTGAATTTTGGGTAGCTTTCTTT.